This T cell receptor (beta chain) was retrieved from a study of CD8+ T cells in alopecia areata (dated by TCRdb to the late 2010s). In terms of the full investigation: The treated patients, all with moderate-to-severe alopecia areata, were enrolled in an open-label pilot trial of oral tofacitinib given at 5 to 10 mg twice daily. TCRbeta CDR3 regions were amplified by immunoSEQ multiplex PCR using 35 Vbeta forward and 13 Jbeta reverse primers. Patients stayed on tofacitinib for 6 to 18 months and then had 6 months of follow-up off drug so that delayed response and recurrence could be assessed. The SALT score, which quantifies the percentage of affected scalp surface area, was used to measure disease severity in treated patients. To study T cell clonal expansion in alopecia areata, the researchers applied high-throughput TCRbeta sequencing to both the C3H/HeJ mouse model and human patients. On the human side, TCRbeta sequencing was run on scalp tissue and on sorted CD4+ and CD8+ peripheral blood T cells from healthy controls and from alopecia areata patients with either patchy or totalis/universalis disease. Biopsies were taken from tofacitinib-treated patients at baseline and again at 4 and 24 weeks into treatment, and several of those patients also had a later scalp biopsy. Clonality in the scalp was compared among normal scalp (n=4), patchy alopecia areata scalp (n=8), and alopecia totalis/universalis scalp (n=8). The RNA source kit depended on sample type: the PAXgene miRNA kit for fixed scalp, the miRNeasy kit for PBMCs, and the RNeasy kit for mouse skin. What the authors observed across the whole study: Unlike mouse skin, where gammadelta T cells dominate, normal human skin contains resident alphabeta T cells that get sequenced too, which complicates analysis of the scalp TCR repertoire. Because the treated cohort was small and had just a single nonresponder, larger studies are needed to establish links between baseline CD8+ expansion and response. TCR sequences shared between patients were less clear than in mice, possibly partly because of HLA diversity in the patient population. Tofacitinib significantly decreased scalp clonality and the number of expanded CD8+ clones among the top 100 scalp clones. Compared with normal scalp, lesional scalp had higher clonality and more expanded CD8+ clones, particularly in alopecia totalis/universalis, a pattern that suggests antigenic drive. During tofacitinib treatment, many expanded lesional clones remained in scalp and blood, and this persistence may partly explain relapse after treatment is stopped.

The library was obtained by the immunoSEQ multiplex PCR assay. RNA was extracted from all samples and reverse transcribed into cDNA as template for TCR sequencing. First-strand cDNA was synthesized using SuperScript III with a 2:1 mix of oligo-dT and random hexamers. A synthetic immune receptor repertoire was used to assess amplification bias, and residual bias was removed computationally. The source study handled its data this way. After raw reads were preprocessed to remove errors, the CDR3 was defined following IMGT conventions as running from the conserved cysteine to phenylalanine. Clonality was calculated as 1 minus Shannon entropy normalized by log2 of the number of productive unique TCRs. CD4 or CD8 identity of scalp clones was inferred by cross-referencing scalp TCRbeta sequences with sorted blood CD4 and CD8 repertoires. In its TCRdb copy, this immuneACCESS table keeps in-frame sequences only and misses some clones. Where compared with another copy, unresolved V genes explain less than half of these, and the others have no known cause. V and J calls and clone size come straight from that table; D and trimming were deduced from the DNA. The sample records 110,000 to 150,000 clones, 86% of which are singletons. Clones ranked in the top ten supply over 10% of the sample.

The label giving this sample's time point can be read as: around 29 days on oral tofacitinib. Explained via the paper, the treatment or condition label denotes: oral pan-JAK inhibitor, 5-10 mg twice daily. Peripheral blood and lesional scalp punch biopsies were obtained from patients with alopecia areata. PBMCs were isolated by density centrifugation and stained for CD3, CD4 and CD8, and CD4+ and CD8+ T cells were sorted on a FACSAria. A remark on this clone: No antigen is known for it. No per-base quality is available; no much larger clone lies one base away.

From the cysteine through the phenylalanine, the CDR3 covers 16 amino acids. Only the CDR3 portion is preserved as DNA: 48 bases, with reading frame beginning at the first base. Per the germline V gene (reference sequence), SEHNR is the CDR1 and FQNEAQ is the CDR2. Trimming costs V 1 base and J 4 bases, and their ends lie 14 bases apart. The receptor's source is a human donor with alopecia areata. The source was CD8+ T cells sorted from blood, collected at week 4, from a patient treated with tofacitinib. Rearrangement joined TRBV7-9 to TRBJ2-1, with TRBD1 tentatively as D gene (6 bases match). The DNA reads as follows: TGTGCCAGCAGCTTAGGAGCCGGGACACCTTACAATGAGCAGTTCTTC. Its protein product is CASSLGAGTPYNEQFF. Where the CDR3 stops, the reference TRBV7-9 and TRBJ2-1 genes take over; the full variable domain is DTGVSQNPRHKITKRGQNVTFRCDPISEHNRLYWYRQTLGQGPEFLTYFQNEAQLEKSRLLSDRFSAERPKGSFSTLEIQRTEQGDSAMYLCASSLGAGTPYNEQFFGPGTRLTVL.